Below, 24 T cell receptor beta chains from the same sample are listed, as sequenced in a study of radiation and T cells in renal cell carcinoma. Measured with immunoSEQ multiplex PCR; TCRdb has only the in-frame clones, and not every one. The sample includes 90,000 to 100,000 clones, 80% to 90% of them seen just once. Time point defined: baseline pretreatment blood. Indicated treatment: 15 Gy SBRT to primary tumor, nephrectomy 4 weeks later. Sample: blood, taken from a patient whose treatment included radiotherapy and nephrectomy. These receptors all stem from a man aged 50 to 59 with renal cell carcinoma.

V usage is TRBV18 and J usage is TRBJ2-1, with no clear D. The germline V gene has CDR1 KGHSH and CDR2 LQKENI. This CDR3 spans 12 amino acids. Trimming pared 2 bases from V and 9 bases from J, leaving 8 bases between. The CDR3 loop is CASSPSTLEQFF. The CDR3 nucleotides read TGTGCCAGCTCACCATCCACCCTTGAGCAGTTCTTC. Variable domain in full (rest from reference TRBV18 and TRBJ2-1): NAGVMQNPRHLVRRRGQEARLRCSPMKGHSHVYWYRQLPEEGLKFMVYLQKENIIDESGMPKERFSAEFPKEGPSILRIQQVVRGDSAAYFCASSPSTLEQFFGPGTRLTVL.

The rearrangement links TRBV7-3 to TRBJ2-2; possible D gene TRBD1, 5 bases. The CDR3 loop spans 15 amino acids. Germline V lookup: CDR1 SGHTA, CDR2 FQGTGA. V lost 1 base to trimming and J lost 1 base, with 7 bases between them. CDR3 sequence (DNA): TGTGCCAGCAGCTTAATAACAGGGAACACCGGGGAGCTGTTTTTT. Its protein product is CASSLITGNTGELFF.

The chain combines TRBV29-1 with TRBJ1-2; 9 positions match TRBD1. The CDR3 is 12 amino acids. The germline V gene encodes CDR1 SQVTM and CDR2 ANQGSEA. V trimming: 5 bases; J trimming: 6 bases; junction bases outside the gene matches: 4. The CDR3 DNA is TGCAGCGTTAACAGGGGGCAGGATGGCTACACCTTC. Translating gives CSVNRGQDGYTF.

This clone is deemed medium-sized. The chain employs TRBV7-9 and TRBJ2-1, with 9 bases aligning to TRBD2. The CDR3 is 14 residues long. Germline-derived CDR1 and CDR2 are SEHNR and FQNEAQ (reference sequence). V was clipped by 5 bases and J by 8 bases; unmatched bases: 7. The CDR3 protein is CASSGPSGTDEQFF. CDR3 bases: TGTGCCAGCAGCGGCCCTAGCGGGACGGATGAGCAGTTCTTC. Filled out from reference TRBV7-9 and TRBJ2-1, the complete variable domain reads DTGVSQNPRHKITKRGQNVTFRCDPISEHNRLYWYRQTLGQGPEFLTYFQNEAQLEKSRLLSDRFSAERPKGSFSTLEIQRTEQGDSAMYLCASSGPSGTDEQFFGPGTRLTVL.

The chain links TRBV4-2 to TRBJ2-3; D is uncertain. The CDR3 totals 14 residues. The germline gives CDR1 LGHNA, CDR2 YNFKEQ. V was trimmed by 0 bases and J by 0 bases, leaving 4 bases between them. CDR3 residues: CASSQDGSTDTQYF. In nucleotides, the CDR3 is TGTGCCAGCAGCCAAGATGGAAGCACAGATACGCAGTATTTT.

The chain links TRBV28 to TRBJ1-4, with 9 bases fitting TRBD1. This CDR3 has 14 residues. Per germline, CDR1 MDHEN and CDR2 SYDVKM. V shed 6 bases, J shed 6 bases, and the junction held 5 bases outside the gene matches. The CDR3 nucleotides are TGTGCCAGCAGGGACAGGGGAGCGCATGAAAAACTGTTTTTT. Protein product: CASRDRGAHEKLFF. Full variable domain (outside the CDR3, taken from reference TRBV28 and TRBJ1-4): DVKVTQSSRYLVKRTGEKVFLECVQDMDHENMFWYRQDPGLGLRLIYFSYDVKMKEKGDIPEGYSVSREKKERFSLILESASTNQTSMYLCASRDRGAHEKLFFGSGTQLSVL.

The chain joins TRBV2 to TRBJ2-2, with D perhaps matching TRBD1 (6 bases). This CDR3 spans 12 amino acids. V was cut by 9 bases and J by 5 bases, with 10 bases left in between. Germline V gene sequence: CDR1 SNHLY, CDR2 FYNNEI. The CDR3 sequence is CARKTGTGELFF. CDR3 nucleotide sequence: TGTGCCAGAAAAACAGGGACCGGGGAGCTGTTTTTT. Together with reference TRBV2 and TRBJ2-2, the CDR3 gives the full variable domain: EPEVTQTPSHQVTQMGQEVILRCVPISNHLYFYWYRQILGQKVEFLVSFYNNEISEKSEIFDDQFSVERPDGSNFTLKIRSTKLEDSAMYFCARKTGTGELFFGEGSRLTVL.

This clone has only a few counts. At the DNA level, this CDR3 is encoded by other sequences in the same sample as well. This chain joins TRBV2 and TRBJ1-5; no reliable D call. The CDR3 sequence is 14 residues long. V lost 3 bases to trimming and J lost 4 bases, with 10 bases between them. Germline values: CDR1 SNHLY, CDR2 FYNNEI. The CDR3 bases are TGTGCCAGCAGTGATAGTTCCTCGAATCAGCCCCAGCATTTT. As protein: CASSDSSSNQPQHF.

The rearrangement joins TRBV19 to TRBJ1-1; D unresolved. There are 14 residues in the CDR3. The germline gives CDR1 LNHDA, CDR2 SQIVND (reference sequence). Between the trimmed V and J ends, which lost 7 bases and 0 bases, there was a span of 12 bases. CDR3 nucleotide sequence: TGTGCCAGTACGAAGCAGGTGTTGAACACTGAAGCTTTCTTT. Protein sequence: CASTKQVLNTEAFF.

This chain joins TRBV6-5 and TRBJ2-2; D might be TRBD1 (5 bases). V lost 4 bases and J 5 bases, leaving 17 bases between the germline ends. The CDR3 length is 16 residues. Germline CDR1 reads MNHEY; CDR2 reads SVGAGI. In nucleotides, the CDR3 is TGTGCCAGCAGTTCTGACGATTTTAAGGGGACCGGGGAGCTGTTTTTT. Translating it yields CASSSDDFKGTGELFF.

V is TRBV19 and J is TRBJ1-5; D uncertain. Between the trimmed V and J ends, which lost 0 bases and 6 bases, there was a span of 12 bases. This CDR3 is 15 amino acids long. CDR1 and CDR2 from the germline V gene are LNHDA and SQIVND (reference sequence). For the CDR3, the DNA is TGTGCCAGTAGTATAGATCGGGCAGGAGTTCAGCCCCAGCATTTT. Its translation: CASSIDRAGVQPQHF.

The CDR3 DNA reads as TGTGCCAGCAGCTTACAAGCGTTGAGCACCGGGGAGCTGTTTTTT. Its translation: CASSLQALSTGELFF. The chain has TRBV7-2 and TRBJ2-2; D is unresolved. V dropped 2 bases and J dropped 4 bases, with 11 bases sitting between them. The germline V gene encodes CDR1 SGHTA and CDR2 FQGNSA. The CDR3 is 15 amino acids.

The chain combines TRBV29-1 with TRBJ2-3, with unresolved D. CDR1 is SQVTM and CDR2 is ANQGSEA in the germline V gene. With 5 bases removed from V and 2 bases from J, the gap between germline ends came to 8 bases. The CDR3 is made up of 12 amino acids. The CDR3 protein is CSVPSLTDTQYF. The CDR3 nucleotides read TGCAGCGTTCCCAGCCTCACAGATACGCAGTATTTT.

The chain links TRBV5-6 to TRBJ1-3; D not certain. CDR3 length: 19 amino acids. The germline V gene encodes CDR1 SGHDT and CDR2 YYEEEE. Trimming pared 0 bases from V and 0 bases from J, leaving 19 bases between. CDR3 sequence reads: CASSLAGAALVPSGNTIYF. The CDR3 DNA follows: TGTGCCAGCAGCTTGGCAGGTGCGGCGTTAGTGCCCTCTGGAAACACCATATATTTT.

This clone has just a few counts. The chain employs TRBV30 and TRBJ1-1, with D unresolved. Germline V CDR1 and CDR2: GTSNPN, SVGIG (reference sequence). The CDR3 is 12 residues long. V was shortened by 2 bases and J by 4 bases, with 8 bases between the two germline ends. This CDR3 is CAWSRRTTEAFF. Written as DNA, the CDR3 is TGTGCCTGGAGTCGCCGGACCACTGAAGCTTTCTTT.

The chain links TRBV4-1 to TRBJ1-5; 8 bases are shared with TRBD1. J lost 2 bases, V lost 4 bases, and 7 bases had no gene match. The CDR3 is 16 amino acids. Looked up from germline, CDR1 is MGHRA and CDR2 is YSYEKL. This chain's CDR3 is CASSLRDRGRNQPQHF. As DNA, the CDR3 is TGCGCCAGCAGCCTTAGAGACAGGGGACGCAATCAGCCCCAGCATTTT.

This chain joins TRBV5-5 and TRBJ2-7; 10 bases agree with TRBD1. V was clipped by 3 bases and J by 3 bases; unmatched bases: 3. CDR1 and CDR2 (germline): SGHKS, YYEKEE (reference sequence). The CDR3 extends over 14 amino acids. CDR3 region: CASSWDRGYYEQYF. DNA for the CDR3: TGTGCCAGCAGCTGGGACAGGGGCTACTACGAGCAGTACTTC.

The chain has TRBV27 and TRBJ2-3, with D maybe TRBD2 (7 bases). CDR1 MNHEY and CDR2 SMNVEV come from the germline V gene (reference sequence). Trimming took 3 bases from V and 6 from J, leaving 19 bases between them. The CDR3 consists of 16 residues. CDR3 sequence reads: CASSFRSAGAWDTQYF. The DNA for the CDR3 is TGTGCCAGCAGTTTTCGGTCCGCGGGGGCATGGGATACGCAGTATTTT.

The J gene is TRBJ1-2, the V gene TRBV19; perhaps TRBD1 as D (6 bases). Trimming took 6 bases from V and 6 from J, leaving 17 bases between them. Looked up from germline, CDR1 is LNHDA and CDR2 is SQIVND (reference sequence). CDR3 length: 14 amino acids. CDR3 protein: CASREQGMVHGYTF. For the CDR3, the DNA is TGTGCCAGTAGAGAACAGGGTATGGTCCATGGCTACACCTTC.

The genes are TRBV9 and TRBJ1-1, with D unclear. The CDR3 is 14 amino acids. Germline CDR1 and CDR2: SGDLS and YYNGEE. The V end was cut by 0 bases, the J end by 2 bases, with 8 bases between. The CDR3 DNA reads as TGTGCCAGCAGCGTAGAAACAAAAAACACTGAAGCTTTCTTT. As protein: CASSVETKNTEAFF.

The chain is built from TRBV10-3 and TRBJ1-5, with unresolved D. V was cut by 3 bases and J by 6 bases, with 12 bases left in between. CDR3 size: 14 residues. CDR1 is ENHRY, CDR2 SYGVKD, per germline. Here the CDR3 DNA reads TGTGCCATCAGTGAATTTGAAAGGGCTCAGCCCCAGCATTTT. Residues: CAISEFERAQPQHF.

This chain links TRBV28 with TRBJ2-4, with 9 bases lining up with TRBD2. J was trimmed by 8 bases and V by 4 bases; bases with no gene match: 12. From germline, CDR1 is MDHEN and CDR2 SYDVKM. The CDR3 length is 16 residues. As DNA, the CDR3 is TGTGCCAGCAGTTGGGCGGGACTAGCAGGAGGGGACATTCAGTACTTC. It is translated as CASSWAGLAGGDIQYF. The full variable domain, rest sourced from reference TRBV28 and TRBJ2-4, is DVKVTQSSRYLVKRTGEKVFLECVQDMDHENMFWYRQDPGLGLRLIYFSYDVKMKEKGDIPEGYSVSREKKERFSLILESASTNQTSMYLCASSWAGLAGGDIQYFGAGTRLSVL.

This clone was observed a few times. This chain links TRBV9 with TRBJ1-1; D not certain. Germline loops: CDR1 SGDLS, CDR2 YYNGEE. Trimming pared 4 bases from V and 0 bases from J, leaving 7 bases between. This CDR3 is built from 13 residues. CDR3 amino acids: CASSFQVNTEAFF. In nucleotides, the CDR3 is TGTGCCAGCAGCTTCCAGGTGAACACTGAAGCTTTCTTT.

This clone was found a few times. This chain uses TRBV30 with TRBJ2-7; weak D call: TRBD1 (5 bases). The CDR3 is made up of 14 amino acids. Trimming left V 5 bases short and J 2 bases short, with 16 bases between. Germline V gene lookup returns CDR1 GTSNPN and CDR2 SVGIG (reference sequence). The CDR3 nucleotides read TGTGCCTGGGCGTGGGCAGGGTTAACCTACGAGCAGTACTTC. It specifies CAWAWAGLTYEQYF.